The 8 T cell receptor beta chains reported below all come from one sample, sequenced in a study of cytomegalovirus exposure and HLA in healthy donors. Primers for the PCR totalled 60 Vbeta and 13 Jbeta. Measured with immunoSEQ multiplex PCR; TCRdb has only the in-frame clones, and not every one. The sample includes about 150,000 clones, roughly 73% of them seen just once. Material: PBMCs. The receptors were sampled from a woman aged 30 to 39 in good health and CMV-seronegative.

The chain is built from TRBV13 and TRBJ1-6; 7 bases are a match to TRBD1. This CDR3 contains 16 residues. Trimming removed 5 bases from V and 9 bases from J; junction bases left unmatched: 13. Germline CDR1 and CDR2: PRHDT and FYEKMQ (reference sequence). CDR3 sequence reads: CASSKRQGGSVSPLHF. The CDR3 DNA reads as TGTGCCAGCAGCAAACGACAGGGAGGTTCGGTTTCACCCCTCCACTTT.

V is TRBV5-1 and J is TRBJ2-3; TRBD2 matches 10 bases. This CDR3 contains 15 residues. V shed 3 bases and J 4 bases; nucleotides not matched to a gene: 5. Germline loops: CDR1 SGHRS, CDR2 YFSETQ. CDR3 bases: TGCGCCAGCAGCTCCCCGGGACTAGCGTCAGATACGCAGTATTTT. Translating gives CASSSPGLASDTQYF.

This rearrangement joins TRBV4-1 to TRBJ2-7; TRBD2 matches 11 bases. After removal of 1 base from V and 2 bases from J, the junction contained 4 bases not matched to a gene. The CDR3 extends over 16 amino acids. CDR1 MGHRA and CDR2 YSYEKL come from the germline V gene. Written as DNA, the CDR3 is TGCGCCAGCAGCCAAGTAGGTAGCGGGGGGGCCTACGAGCAGTACTTC. Encoded protein: CASSQVGSGGAYEQYF.

Here the CDR3 reads CASSVGGFGYEQYF. As DNA, the CDR3 is TGTGCCAGCAGCGTAGGAGGATTTGGCTACGAGCAGTACTTC. The V gene is TRBV9, the J gene TRBJ2-7; D is unclear. The germline V gene has CDR1 SGDLS and CDR2 YYNGEE. This CDR3 contains 14 residues. V lost 0 bases, J lost 3 bases, and 10 bases lay in between.

This clone was seen only once. The chain carries TRBV9 and TRBJ1-3; D possibly corresponds to TRBD1 (6 bases). Trimming took 3 bases from V and 1 from J, leaving 11 bases between them. This CDR3 region has 15 residues. Looked up from germline, CDR1 is SGDLS and CDR2 is YYNGEE. CDR3: CASSAWTESGNTIYF. CDR3 DNA: TGTGCCAGCAGCGCCTGGACAGAGTCTGGAAACACCATATATTTT.

This chain uses TRBV5-8 with TRBJ2-7, with 12 nucleotides matching TRBD2. V dropped 0 bases and J dropped 4; count of bases not matched to a gene: 5. The germline V gene encodes CDR1 SGHTS and CDR2 YDEGEE. The CDR3 extends over 16 amino acids. CDR3 sequence: CASSLAGGLAGYEQYF. In DNA form, the CDR3 reads TGTGCCAGCAGCTTGGCGGGAGGACTAGCGGGGTACGAGCAGTACTTC.

The V and J genes are TRBV10-3 and TRBJ1-1; TRBD1 matches at 9 bases. Looked up from germline, CDR1 is ENHRY and CDR2 is SYGVKD. CDR3 length equals 13 residues. V lost 4 bases to trimming and J lost 8 bases; unmatched junction nucleotides: 5. CDR3 in amino acids: CAISGGQGSEAFF. DNA for the CDR3: TGTGCCATCAGTGGGGGACAGGGAAGCGAAGCTTTCTTT.

The chain recombines TRBV30 with TRBJ2-1; 11 bases are shared with TRBD1. The CDR3 loop spans 14 amino acids. Germline CDR1 and CDR2: GTSNPN and SVGIG (reference sequence). The V gene end was trimmed by 3 bases and the J gene end by 6 bases; junction bases not matched to a gene: 4. The CDR3 sequence: CAWSKGTGGNEQFF. The DNA of the CDR3 is TGTGCCTGGAGCAAAGGGACAGGGGGCAATGAGCAGTTCTTC.